Listed below are T cell receptor beta chains from one sample, sequenced in a study of control samples from healthy donors and cancer patients. Measured with immunoSEQ multiplex PCR; TCRdb has only the in-frame clones, and not every one. The sample has 190,000 or so clones, about 93% seen once. Sequenced: blood. These receptors were collected from a man in his late teens or twenties in good health. Each CDR3 is given with its conserved first and last residue. Fields, in order: V gene, clone size, D gene, J gene, CDR3 protein, CDR3 DNA. A D gene is named only where the DNA matches it firmly. Some rows mark clone size as missing; the rest say once, few, many or name a class of expanded clone.

>TRBV2|NA|NA|TRBJ2-7
CASHAEVSRVPPYEQYF
TGTGCCAGCCACGCCGAGGTTAGCAGGGTTCCCCCCTACGAGCAGTACTTC
>TRBV14|NA|NA|TRBJ1-2
CASSQEKYGYTF
TGTGCCAGCAGCCAAGAGAAATATGGCTACACCTTC
>TRBV2|NA|TRBD2|TRBJ2-2
CASKGLAFNGELFF
TGTGCCAGCAAGGGACTAGCATTTAACGGGGAGCTGTTTTTT
>TRBV7-8|NA|NA|TRBJ1-6
CASSLARDQGRPPLHF
TGTGCCAGCAGCTTAGCGAGAGATCAGGGACGGCCACCCCTCCACTTT
>TRBV2|NA|NA|TRBJ2-7
CASSERGSYEQYF
TGTGCCAGCAGTGAACGGGGTTCCTACGAGCAGTACTTC
>TRBV2|NA|NA|TRBJ2-1
CASSVGEQFF
TGTGCCAGCAGTGTCGGTGAGCAGTTCTTC
>TRBV18|NA|NA|TRBJ1-4
CASSLGPTNEKLFF
TGTGCCAGCTCCCTAGGGCCAACTAATGAAAAACTGTTTTTT
>TRBV27|NA|NA|TRBJ1-4
CASSTTEAANEKLFF
TGTGCCAGCAGTACCACGGAGGCGGCTAATGAAAAACTGTTTTTT
>TRBV6-5|NA|NA|TRBJ2-1
CASNRISYNEQFF
TGTGCCAGCAACCGTATCTCCTACAATGAGCAGTTCTTC
>TRBV4-2|NA|NA|TRBJ2-6
CASSQVGLFSGANVLTF
TGTGCCAGCAGCCAAGTAGGTCTGTTCTCTGGGGCCAACGTCCTGACTTTC
>TRBV10-3|NA|TRBD1|TRBJ1-4
CAISEAGGQEKLFF
TGTGCCATCAGTGAGGCAGGGGGTCAGGAAAAACTGTTTTTT
>TRBV3-1/TRBV3-2|NA|NA|TRBJ2-7
CASSQPGSYEQYF
TGTGCCAGCAGCCAACCGGGGTCCTACGAGCAGTACTTC
>TRBV12-5|NA|NA|TRBJ1-5
CASGLGQLSNQPQHF
TGTGCTAGTGGTTTGGGACAGCTTAGCAATCAGCCCCAGCATTTT
>TRBV11-2|NA|NA|TRBJ2-7
CASSPYWTSYEQYF
TGTGCCAGCAGCCCCTACTGGACGTCCTACGAGCAGTACTTC
>TRBV3-1/TRBV3-2|NA|TRBD2|TRBJ2-5
CASSQVSSGPQGTQYF
TGTGCCAGCAGCCAAGTTTCTAGCGGGCCCCAAGGGACCCAGTACTTC
>TRBV24-1|once|NA|TRBJ2-3
CATSVRASTDTQYF
TGTGCCACCAGTGTGCGGGCTAGCACAGATACGCAGTATTTT
>TRBV28|NA|NA|TRBJ1-2
CASKTPTDGYTF
TGTGCCAGCAAAACACCTACAGATGGCTACACCTTC
>TRBV4-1|NA|NA|TRBJ2-7
CASSQETGAGNEQYF
TGCGCCAGCAGCCAAGAGACCGGGGCAGGGAACGAGCAGTACTTC
>TRBV5-6|NA|NA|TRBJ2-3
CASSLGLPSTDTQYF
TGTGCCAGCAGCTTGGGACTCCCATCCACAGATACGCAGTATTTT
>TRBV19|NA|NA|TRBJ2-3
CASSRETDTQYF
TGTGCCAGCAGTAGGGAGACAGATACGCAGTATTTT
>TRBV3-1/TRBV3-2|NA|TRBD2|TRBJ2-2
CASSQPGGANTGELFF
TGTGCCAGCAGCCAACCGGGGGGGGCGAACACCGGGGAGCTGTTTTTT
>TRBV19|NA|NA|TRBJ2-7
CASSLGTPNYEQYF
TGTGCCAGTAGTCTCGGGACTCCCAACTACGAGCAGTACTTC
>TRBV19|once|TRBD1|TRBJ1-2
CASTHPDRVNYGYTF
TGTGCCAGTACCCACCCGGACAGGGTTAACTATGGCTACACCTTC
>TRBV23-1|NA|TRBD1|TRBJ1-1
CASSQSGTGNTEAFF
TGCGCCAGCAGTCAATCGGGGACAGGGAACACTGAAGCTTTCTTT
>TRBV9|NA|NA|TRBJ2-1
CASSYSLGAGVYNEQFF
TGTGCCAGCAGCTATTCCTTGGGGGCGGGGGTCTACAATGAGCAGTTCTTC
>TRBV10-3|NA|TRBD2|TRBJ2-5
CAISRAGGKETQYF
TGTGCCATCAGTCGAGCGGGGGGTAAAGAGACCCAGTACTTC
>TRBV9|once|NA|TRBJ2-2
CASSPHLPTTHTGELFF
TGTGCCAGCAGCCCGCACCTACCGACCACCCACACCGGGGAGCTGTTTTTT
>TRBV5-1|NA|NA|TRBJ1-5
CASSSGASNQPQHF
TGCGCCAGCAGTTCCGGGGCCAGCAATCAGCCCCAGCATTTT
>TRBV2|NA|NA|TRBJ2-3
CASSEGLITDTQYF
TGTGCCAGCAGTGAGGGACTCATCACAGATACGCAGTATTTT
>TRBV7-9|NA|NA|TRBJ1-5
CASSFGSQPQHF
TGTGCCAGCAGCTTTGGTAGTCAGCCCCAGCATTTT
>TRBV6-5|NA|NA|TRBJ1-6
CASIGQLNSPLHF
TGTGCCAGCATCGGACAGCTTAATTCACCCCTCCACTTT
>TRBV9|NA|NA|TRBJ1-2
CASSVENRTELYGYTF
TGTGCCAGCAGCGTCGAGAACCGCACAGAGCTCTATGGCTACACCTTC
>TRBV2|NA|TRBD2|TRBJ2-7
CASSRLAGGEQYF
TGTGCCAGCAGTAGACTAGCGGGGGGCGAGCAGTACTTC
>TRBV10-3|NA|TRBD2|TRBJ2-7
CAISEGPGTSSYEQYF
TGTGCCATCAGTGAGGGCCCCGGGACTAGCTCCTACGAGCAGTACTTC
>TRBV5-1|NA|NA|TRBJ2-7
CASSLGQLDYYEQYF
TGCGCCAGCAGCTTGGGACAGTTAGATTACTACGAGCAGTACTTC
>TRBV6-2/TRBV6-3|NA|TRBD2|TRBJ2-1
CASSYRGLAGGRANEQFF
TGTGCCAGCAGTTATCGGGGACTAGCGGGGGGCCGGGCCAATGAGCAGTTCTTC
>TRBV7-8|NA|NA|TRBJ2-5
CASRVGVPSGKETQYF
TGTGCCAGCAGAGTAGGGGTCCCCTCAGGGAAAGAGACCCAGTACTTC
>TRBV5-8|NA|TRBD1|TRBJ2-3
CASSLDGQGTQYF
TGTGCCAGCAGCTTGGACGGACAGGGTACGCAGTATTTT
>TRBV5-4|NA|NA|TRBJ1-1
CASSLGEDTEAFF
TGTGCCAGCAGCTTAGGAGAGGACACTGAAGCTTTCTTT
>TRBV11-2|NA|NA|TRBJ1-5
CASSLLAGGVSNQPQHF
TGTGCCAGCAGCTTACTCGCCGGGGGGGTGAGCAATCAGCCCCAGCATTTT
>TRBV30|NA|TRBD2|TRBJ2-5
CAWSETSGGEETQYF
TGTGCCTGGAGCGAGACTAGCGGGGGGGAAGAGACCCAGTACTTC
>TRBV18|NA|TRBD1|TRBJ1-2
CASSSGQLNYGYTF
TGTGCCAGCTCATCGGGACAGCTTAACTATGGCTACACCTTC
>TRBV11-2|NA|NA|TRBJ1-6
CASSQKPSYNSPLHF
TGTGCCAGCAGCCAAAAGCCCAGCTATAATTCACCCCTCCACTTT
>TRBV5-6|NA|TRBD1|TRBJ2-7
CASSSGQGARYEQYF
TGTGCCAGCAGCTCCGGGCAGGGGGCGCGGTACGAGCAGTACTTC
>TRBV19|NA|NA|TRBJ1-5
CASSTLTTGWNQPQHF
TGTGCCAGTAGTACCCTAACGACTGGGTGGAATCAGCCCCAGCATTTT
>TRBV6-5|NA|TRBD1|TRBJ2-7
CASSRQGANYEQYF
TGTGCCAGCTCAAGACAGGGAGCCAACTACGAGCAGTACTTC
>TRBV5-4|NA|TRBD2|TRBJ2-5
CASSFNSGGSQETQYF
TGTGCCAGCAGCTTCAACAGCGGGGGTTCTCAAGAGACCCAGTACTTC
>TRBV5-6|NA|NA|TRBJ1-5
CASGSGGSNQPQHF
TGTGCCAGCGGCTCGGGGGGGTCCAATCAGCCCCAGCATTTT
>TRBV10-3|NA|TRBD2|TRBJ2-1
CAISGRGGGDSYNEQFF
TGTGCCATCAGTGGAAGGGGCGGGGGGGACTCCTACAATGAGCAGTTCTTC
>TRBV7-8|NA|NA|TRBJ1-5
CASSRGGQPQHF
TGTGCCAGCAGCCGAGGAGGTCAGCCCCAGCATTTT
>TRBV7-9|NA|NA|TRBJ1-1
CASSSNTEAFF
TGTGCCAGCAGCTCGAACACTGAAGCTTTCTTT
>TRBV2|NA|NA|TRBJ1-4
CASTRTGSGEKLFF
TGTGCCAGCACCAGAACGGGTTCGGGGGAAAAACTGTTTTTT
>TRBV5-6|NA|TRBD1|TRBJ2-6
CASSPGTGRSSGANVLTF
TGTGCCAGCAGCCCAGGGACAGGCCGAAGCTCTGGGGCCAACGTCCTGACTTTC
>TRBV5-1|once|TRBD1|TRBJ2-7
CASSFGQGDREQYF
TGCGCCAGCAGCTTTGGACAGGGGGATCGCGAGCAGTACTTC